This TCR beta chain is drawn from a study of blood T cell repertoires in COVID-19. Trimming cost V 4 bases and J 7 bases, with 9 bases left between them. The CDR3 totals 11 residues. Germline V CDR1 and CDR2: SGHRS, YFSETQ. Produced via immunoSEQ multiplex PCR; TCRdb's table is partial and in-frame only. Among over 200,000 clones listed, more than 75% were seen once. This TCR was sampled from a man in his forties or fifties with active or convalescent COVID-19. The sequencing sample was made of peripheral blood. The J gene is TRBJ2-7, the V gene TRBV5-1, with unresolved D. The CDR3 sequence: CASSIGDEQYF. CDR3 sequence (DNA): TGCGCCAGCAGCATTGGAGATGAGCAGTACTTC.